This T cell receptor beta chain was profiled in a study of blood T cell dynamics during melanoma immunotherapy. Clones were read by immunoSEQ multiplex PCR, and TCRdb kept only the in-frame ones, dropping some. This table holds about 15,000 clones, 92% found once. The V gene end was trimmed by 0 bases and the J gene end by 0 bases; junction bases not matched to a gene: 1. Germline V gene data show CDR1 as SGHRS and CDR2 as YFSETQ. This CDR3 region has 15 residues. Regarding time point: week 3, after first cycle of checkpoint inhibitor. This sample comprised blood, obtained from a patient treated with checkpoint blockade. The source of this sequence is a human donor with melanoma. The gene calls are TRBV5-1 and TRBJ2-7; 9 bases map to TRBD1. CDR3 DNA: TGCGCCAGCAGCTTGGGGGACAGGGCCTCCTACGAGCAGTACTTC. The encoded protein is CASSLGDRASYEQYF.